These 32 T cell receptor beta chains originate from one sample sequenced in a study of blood T cell repertoires in COVID-19. Produced via immunoSEQ multiplex PCR; TCRdb's table is partial and in-frame only. The data hold about 220,000 clones, with about 83% observed a single time. The sequenced material came from peripheral blood. The receptors originated from a woman aged 35 to 49 with active or convalescent COVID-19.

The chain uses TRBV20-1 and TRBJ1-1, with D possibly being TRBD1 (6 bases). Trimming left V 3 bases short and J 1 base short, with 9 bases between. The CDR3 is 13 residues long. Per germline, CDR1 DFQATT and CDR2 SNEGSKA (reference sequence). The CDR3 sequence: CSASETGNTEAFF. In nucleotides, the CDR3 is TGCAGTGCTAGTGAGACAGGGAACACTGAAGCTTTCTTT.

The chain combines TRBV24-1 with TRBJ2-1; 9 bases are a match to TRBD2. The ends lost 2 bases at V and 2 bases at J; junction bases unmatched: 3. Germline V gives CDR1 KGHDR, CDR2 SFDVKD. The CDR3 runs to 16 residues. In DNA form, the CDR3 reads TGTGCCACCAGTGATTCTAGCGGGACTCCCTACAATGAGCAGTTCTTC. This gives the protein CATSDSSGTPYNEQFF.

The V gene is TRBV12-3 or TRBV12-4, the J gene TRBJ1-1; no clear D. The CDR3 consists of 13 residues. The V end lost 3 bases, the J end lost 6 bases, and 11 bases lay between the germline ends. The chain's CDR3 is CASSFPGFAEAFF. In nucleotides, the CDR3 is TGTGCCAGCAGTTTTCCGGGGTTTGCTGAAGCTTTCTTT.

The CDR3 loop reads CATSDPTGKQETQYF. The CDR3 DNA follows: TGTGCCACCAGTGATCCGACAGGGAAACAAGAGACCCAGTACTTC. This chain links TRBV24-1 with TRBJ2-5, with TRBD1 identical over 7 bases. V lost 3 bases to trimming and J lost 2 bases; unmatched junction nucleotides: 5. The CDR3 runs 15 residues. Germline-derived CDR1 and CDR2 are KGHDR and SFDVKD.

The count of this clone is one. This rearrangement joins TRBV7-7 to TRBJ1-5; 8 bases align to TRBD1. The length of the CDR3 is 13 residues. From germline, CDR1 is SSHAT and CDR2 FNYEAQ (reference sequence). Written as DNA, the CDR3 is TGTGCACCGGGACAGGTGGACAATCAGCCCCAGCATTTT. Protein product: CAPGQVDNQPQHF.

This clone was seen only a few times. This rearrangement joins TRBV5-1 to TRBJ2-5, with D possibly TRBD2 on 5 matching bases. Germline CDR1 SGHRS, CDR2 YFSETQ. The CDR3 is made up of 16 amino acids. Trimming removed 0 bases from V and 1 base from J, with 13 bases in between. CDR3 sequence (DNA): TGCGCCAGCAGCTTGGCCGGCCTAGCCACCCAAGAGACCCAGTACTTC. Translation: CASSLAGLATQETQYF.

Only a few counts were recorded for this clone. V is TRBV3-1 (or the pseudogene TRBV3-2) and J is TRBJ1-1; no clear D gene. There are 12 residues in the CDR3. Trimming pared 4 bases from V and 11 bases from J, leaving 14 bases between. Germline values: CDR1 LGHDT, CDR2 YNNKEL (reference sequence). CDR3 sequence (DNA): TGTGCCAGCAGCCTCCGACATGACCAGGCTTTCTTT. Translated: CASSLRHDQAFF.

The chain has TRBV21-1 and TRBJ2-7; the D call in the table, TRBD1, was not verified against the DNA. TRBV21-1 is deemed a pseudogene. CDR3 size: 14 residues. In DNA, the CDR3 is TGTGCCGGGTTTGGGGGACAGGAGATATACGAGCAGTACTTC. This gives the protein CAGFGGQEIYEQYF.

This chain joins TRBV5-6 and TRBJ1-4; TRBD1 aligns across 8 bases. The CDR3 runs 15 residues. With 4 bases clipped from V and 11 bases from J, the junction kept 13 bases outside the gene matches. Germline values: CDR1 SGHDT, CDR2 YYEEEE. The CDR3 protein is CASSPGTGSSYKLFF. CDR3 in DNA: TGTGCCAGCAGCCCGGGGACAGGCTCCTCCTATAAACTGTTTTTT.

The J gene is TRBJ2-4, the V gene TRBV15, with 7 bases that match TRBD1. From germline, CDR1 is LNHNV and CDR2 YYDKDF (reference sequence). The junction had 14 bases not matched to a gene; V was cut back by 0 bases and J by 3 bases. The CDR3 loop spans 19 amino acids. Here the CDR3 reads CATSRDRGQSKGDKNIQYF. Here the CDR3 DNA reads TGTGCCACCAGCAGAGATCGGGGACAGTCCAAGGGAGACAAAAACATTCAGTACTTC.

The chain joins TRBV27 to TRBJ2-1, with D possibly being TRBD1 (6 bases). Trimming left V 6 bases short and J 6 bases short, with 18 bases between. The germline V gene encodes CDR1 MNHEY and CDR2 SMNVEV (reference sequence). The CDR3 length is 15 residues. Here the CDR3 DNA reads TGTGCCAGCAGCCGGTTGGTTTCAGGGGCCAATGAGCAGTTCTTC. It yields the protein CASSRLVSGANEQFF.

This chain links TRBV4-2 with TRBJ2-7, with D hard to call. The V and J ends lost 4 bases and 0 bases respectively, with 7 bases between them. Germline V gene sequence: CDR1 LGHNA, CDR2 YNFKEQ. CDR3 length equals 13 residues. CDR3 sequence reads: CASSPTSSYEQYF. DNA for the CDR3: TGTGCCAGCAGCCCCACGAGCTCCTACGAGCAGTACTTC.

This clone has only a few counts. V gene TRBV24-1 combines with J gene TRBJ2-7; the D gene is possibly TRBD2 (6 bases). With 4 bases removed from V and 4 bases from J, the gap between germline ends came to 13 bases. CDR3 length: 14 amino acids. CDR1 is KGHDR and CDR2 is SFDVKD in the germline V gene. For the CDR3, the DNA is TGTGCCACCAGTGAGCCGGGACTGTCTTACGAGCAGTACTTC. This sequence encodes CATSEPGLSYEQYF.

This rearrangement joins TRBV27 to TRBJ2-2; TRBD1 aligns across 8 bases. With 6 bases clipped from V and 3 bases from J, the junction kept 3 bases outside the gene matches. Germline CDR1 MNHEY, CDR2 SMNVEV (reference sequence). CDR3 size: 14 residues. This chain's CDR3 is CASRDRADTGELFF. The CDR3 DNA reads TGTGCCAGCAGGGACAGGGCGGACACCGGGGAGCTGTTTTTT.

V is TRBV4-1 and J is TRBJ2-3, with 11 bases identical to TRBD1. Germline lookup yields CDR1 MGHRA and CDR2 YSYEKL. The V gene end was trimmed by 4 bases and the J gene end by 5 bases; junction bases not matched to a gene: 14. The CDR3 is 18 amino acids. Written as DNA, the CDR3 is TGCGCCAGCAGCCGAGTCCTCCGGGGACAGGGGGAAGGAGATACGCAGTATTTT. This translates into CASSRVLRGQGEGDTQYF.

CDR3 in amino acids: CATSDLNRANTGELFF. The DNA for the CDR3 is TGTGCCACCAGTGATTTGAACAGGGCGAACACCGGGGAGCTGTTTTTT. The V call is TRBV24-1, the J call TRBJ2-2; a possible D gene is TRBD1 (6 bases). There are 16 residues in the CDR3. Per germline, CDR1 KGHDR and CDR2 SFDVKD. Trimming removed 0 bases at V and 0 bases at J, with 7 bases between.

V and J are TRBV28 and TRBJ1-3, with TRBD1 matching over 11 bases. The trim removed 6 bases at V and 2 bases at J, leaving 9 bases unmatched. Germline-derived CDR1 and CDR2 are MDHEN and SYDVKM. The CDR3 is 17 residues long. The CDR3 spells CASSYRRGQGAGNTIYF. CDR3 sequence (DNA): TGTGCCAGCAGCTATCGACGGGGACAGGGGGCTGGAAACACCATATATTTT.

This chain uses TRBV18 with TRBJ2-2; D gene uncertain. Germline CDR1 reads KGHSH; CDR2 reads LQKENI. The germline V and J ends were trimmed by 3 bases and 6 bases, with 8 bases remaining between them. The CDR3 covers 13 residues. The CDR3 loop is CASSPAAPGELFF. The CDR3, as DNA: TGTGCCAGCTCACCCGCGGCGCCCGGGGAGCTGTTTTTT.

This chain links TRBV5-4 with TRBJ2-7; 7 nucleotides line up with TRBD2. Trimming removed 4 bases from V and 3 bases from J; junction bases left unmatched: 1. The CDR3 sequence is 12 residues long. The germline gives CDR1 SGHNT, CDR2 YYREEE (reference sequence). The CDR3 spells CASSGGGYEQYF. CDR3 in DNA: TGTGCCAGCAGCGGCGGGGGCTACGAGCAGTACTTC.

J is TRBJ1-5 and V is TRBV9; D not resolved. From germline, CDR1 is SGDLS and CDR2 YYNGEE. Deletions cut 5 bases from V and 3 bases from J, with 12 bases between. The CDR3 contains 14 residues. The CDR3 here is CASSPGLNNQPQHF. CDR3 DNA sequence: TGTGCCAGCAGTCCTGGACTAAACAATCAGCCCCAGCATTTT.

The chain is built from TRBV6-2 or TRBV6-3 and TRBJ1-1, with TRBD1 matching over 8 bases. CDR3 length equals 16 residues. Germline trimming cut 5 bases from V and 1 base from J; bases unmatched to any gene: 9. CDR1 is MNHEY, CDR2 SVGEGT, per germline. The CDR3 nucleotides are TGTGCCAGCAGTCGCCCCAGACAGGGGCCGAACACTGAAGCTTTCTTT. It yields the protein CASSRPRQGPNTEAFF.

The chain uses TRBV5-4 and TRBJ2-4, with D perhaps TRBD1 (6 bases). The length of the CDR3 is 15 residues. CDR1 and CDR2 from the germline V gene are SGHNT and YYREEE (reference sequence). Deletions cut 6 bases from V and 6 bases from J, with 19 bases between. Here the CDR3 reads CASTPVEGEPNIQYF. The CDR3 coding sequence is TGTGCCAGCACCCCGGTTGAGGGGGAGCCAAACATTCAGTACTTC.

The chain is built from TRBV2 and TRBJ2-5; the match to TRBD2 covers 12 bases. V lost 9 bases, J lost 5 bases, and 4 bases stayed unmatched. Per the germline V gene, CDR1 is SNHLY and CDR2 is FYNNEI. This CDR3 is 13 amino acids long. The CDR3 loop is CARTSGGGETQYF. CDR3 in DNA: TGTGCCAGGACTAGCGGGGGCGGGGAGACCCAGTACTTC.

CDR3 protein: CASSSDRGRHTEAFF. The CDR3 nucleotides are TGTGCCAGCAGTTCCGACAGGGGGCGGCACACTGAAGCTTTCTTT. The J gene is TRBJ1-1, the V gene TRBV27; 10 positions match TRBD1. This CDR3 region has 15 residues. In germline, CDR1 is MNHEY, CDR2 SMNVEV (reference sequence). J lost 3 bases, V lost 4 bases, and 5 bases had no gene match.

The V gene is TRBV6-4, the J gene TRBJ1-5, with 7 bases identical to TRBD1. V trimming: 5 bases; J trimming: 2 bases; junction bases outside the gene matches: 3. CDR3 size: 14 residues. Germline loops: CDR1 MRHNA, CDR2 SNTAGT. This CDR3 is CASSPTGRNQPQHF. In nucleotides, the CDR3 is TGTGCCAGCAGTCCGACAGGGCGCAATCAGCCCCAGCATTTT.

The V call is TRBV7-9, the J call TRBJ1-5; 8 bases line up with TRBD1. V shed 5 bases, J shed 9 bases, and the junction held 6 bases outside the gene matches. CDR3 length equals 13 residues. Germline CDR1 is SEHNR and CDR2 is FQNEAQ (reference sequence). The CDR3 DNA reads as TGTGCCAGCAGCGAGGACAGGGAATGGCCCCAGCATTTT. Protein sequence: CASSEDREWPQHF.

The V gene is TRBV7-8, the J gene TRBJ2-7; 10 nucleotides align to TRBD1. The CDR3 length is 19 residues. Germline assignment: CDR1 SGHVS and CDR2 FQNEAQ. Germline trimming cut 5 bases from V and 3 bases from J; bases unmatched to any gene: 19. The CDR3 bases are TGTGCCAGCAGCCGTTTCTATACCGGGACAGGGGACTCATTCTACGAGCAGTACTTC. This gives the protein CASSRFYTGTGDSFYEQYF. The full variable domain, its missing parts supplied by reference TRBV7-8 and TRBJ2-7, is GAGVSQSPRYKVAKRGQDVALRCDPISGHVSLFWYQQALGQGPEFLTYFQNEAQLDKSGLPSDRFFAERPEGSVSTLKIQRTQQEDSAVYLCASSRFYTGTGDSFYEQYFGPGTRLTVT.

The rearrangement uses TRBV28 and TRBJ1-6; maybe TRBD1 (6 bases). The CDR3 totals 13 residues. The ends were cut back, 6 bases at V and 7 bases at J, with 10 bases in the middle. From germline, CDR1 is MDHEN and CDR2 SYDVKM. DNA for the CDR3: TGTGCCAGCAGGCGACAGGACAATTCACCCCTCCACTTT. It encodes CASRRQDNSPLHF.

V usage is TRBV9 and J usage is TRBJ2-1, with a weak D call TRBD2 (6 bases). V lost 0 bases to trimming and J lost 4 bases, with 8 bases between them. Looked up from germline, CDR1 is SGDLS and CDR2 is YYNGEE. This CDR3 has 14 amino acids. The CDR3, as DNA: TGTGCCAGCAGCGTAGGGGGGAGGTACAATGAGCAGTTCTTC. This gives the protein CASSVGGRYNEQFF.

The chain carries TRBV2 and TRBJ1-4, with 11 bases matching TRBD1. Germline CDR1 is SNHLY and CDR2 is FYNNEI. Germline trimming cut 10 bases from V and 8 bases from J; bases unmatched to any gene: 9. The CDR3 has 14 amino acids. CDR3 loop: CATNSGTGGEKLFF. The CDR3 DNA reads TGTGCCACCAACTCCGGGACAGGGGGAGAAAAACTGTTTTTT.

This sequence joins TRBV18 and TRBJ2-7, with 7 positions matching TRBD2. CDR1 and CDR2 from the germline V gene are KGHSH and LQKENI. V was pared by 6 bases and J by 2 bases, with 4 bases of the junction left unmatched. The CDR3 runs 13 residues. CDR3 residues: CASSRGGAYEQYF. Written as DNA, the CDR3 is TGTGCCAGCTCCCGTGGGGGGGCCTACGAGCAGTACTTC.

V gene TRBV11-3 combines with J gene TRBJ2-7, with 8 nucleotides matching TRBD2. V lost 1 base and J lost 7; bases outside the gene matches: 6. Germline V gives CDR1 SGHNT, CDR2 YENEEA. This CDR3 has 14 amino acids. The CDR3 DNA is TGTGCCAGCAGCTTAGGAGGCGGGAGGAGGGAGCAGTACTTC. Translated: CASSLGGGRREQYF.